The 15 T cell receptor beta chains below were found in one sample sequenced in a study of T cells in Graves' hyperthyroidism and ophthalmopathy. Amplification targeted TCR beta CDR3 regions from RNA transcripts. First-round RT-PCR targeting the TCR CDR3 was performed with the HTBI primer set. TCRdb redid the calling of the multiplex PCR reads with MiXCR, one entry per CDR3 protein. Found here are 150,000 to 200,000 distinct CDR3 sequences, 8% to 9.5% of them singletons; the top ten hold approximately 20%. Sequenced: blood. These TCRs come from a woman between 18 and 29 years old with Graves' hyperthyroidism that later progressed to Graves' ophthalmopathy.

Only a few counts were recorded for this clonotype. CDR3 loop: CASSLGGVGNQPQHF. The CDR3 DNA follows: TGTGCCAGCAGCTTGGGGGGGGTGGGCAATCAGCCCCAGCATTTT. This chain connects TRBV5-6 to TRBJ1-5, with TRBD1 as a possible D gene (5 bases). Trimming removed 0 bases from V and 2 bases from J, with 9 bases in between. This CDR3 comprises 15 residues. Germline CDR1 and CDR2: SGHDT and YYEEEE.

This clonotype showed up many times. The chain combines TRBV28 with TRBJ2-7, with 8 bases lining up with TRBD1. The CDR3 covers 14 residues. CDR1 is MDHEN and CDR2 is SYDVKM in the germline V gene. The V gene end was trimmed by 1 base and the J gene end by 5 bases; junction bases not matched to a gene: 4. CDR3 in DNA: TGTGCCAGCAGTTTATTGGACAGGGAGCACGAGCAGTACTTC. Translation gives CASSLLDREHEQYF.

This clonotype was counted ten times or more. The V gene is TRBV11-3, the J gene TRBJ1-1; D gene uncertain. V was pared by 5 bases and J by 8 bases, with 15 bases between. CDR3 length equals 13 residues. Per germline, CDR1 SGHNT and CDR2 YENEEA. CDR3 in DNA: TGTGCCAGCAGCAGTAGGTCGGGCGGGGAAGCTTTCTTT. It is translated as CASSSRSGGEAFF.

This clonotype has a count of ten or more. This sequence joins TRBV19 and TRBJ2-7, with 9 bases that match TRBD2. Looked up from germline, CDR1 is LNHDA and CDR2 is SQIVND (reference sequence). Unmatched junction bases numbered 8, after V lost 5 bases and J lost 0 bases. This CDR3 has 16 residues. As DNA, the CDR3 is TGTGCCAGTAGTGGGGGGCTAGCGGGATTCTCCTACGAGCAGTACTTC. Its protein is CASSGGLAGFSYEQYF.

This clonotype was observed many times. V is TRBV6-1 and J is TRBJ1-1; D unresolved. The V and J ends lost 0 bases and 3 bases respectively, with 8 bases between them. In germline, CDR1 is MNHNS, CDR2 SASEGT. The CDR3 has 14 residues. CDR3 amino acids: CASSEALGYTEAFF. Here the CDR3 DNA reads TGTGCCAGCAGTGAAGCGCTGGGGTACACTGAAGCTTTCTTT.

This chain connects TRBV20-1 to TRBJ1-2; D is uncertain. Trimming cost V 0 bases and J 4 bases, with 12 bases left between them. Germline-derived CDR1 and CDR2 are DFQATT and SNEGSKA (reference sequence). The CDR3 totals 14 residues. The CDR3 nucleotides read TGCAGTGCTAGAGATGGGTGGCGGATCTATGGCTACACCTTC. Amino acid sequence: CSARDGWRIYGYTF.

This clonotype showed up just a few times. The chain links TRBV9 to TRBJ2-3; TRBD2 agrees at 10 bases. The CDR3 contains 17 residues. Germline-derived CDR1 and CDR2 are SGDLS and YYNGEE. Trimming took 2 bases from V and 0 from J; bases not matched to a gene: 6. CDR3 DNA: TGTGCCAGCAGCGTTAACCCGGGACTAGCGAGCACAGATACGCAGTATTTT. This sequence encodes CASSVNPGLASTDTQYF.

The chain combines TRBV6-1 with TRBJ2-7; D perhaps matches TRBD2 (6 bases). V was trimmed by 6 bases and J by 1 base, leaving 16 bases between them. Germline lookup yields CDR1 MNHNS and CDR2 SASEGT. The CDR3 has 15 amino acids. The CDR3 loop is CASRQTSGASYEQYF. DNA of the CDR3: TGTGCCAGCAGACAGACTAGTGGGGCTTCCTACGAGCAGTACTTC.

This clonotype was seen a handful of times. The V and J genes are TRBV29-1 and TRBJ2-7; TRBD1 might be the D (6 bases). Between the trimmed V and J ends, which lost 6 bases and 0 bases, there was a span of 15 bases. CDR1 is SQVTM and CDR2 is ANQGSEA in the germline V gene. The CDR3 extends over 14 amino acids. CDR3 loop: CSVRTAENSYEQYF. The DNA for the CDR3 is TGCAGCGTCAGGACAGCCGAAAACTCCTACGAGCAGTACTTC.

This clonotype was counted many times. The CDR3 sequence is CASTLLGTGGYGYTF. CDR3 DNA: TGTGCCAGCACCTTACTCGGGACAGGGGGCTATGGCTACACCTTC. The rearrangement joins TRBV6-2 or TRBV6-3 to TRBJ1-2; 11 bases agree with TRBD1. V dropped 7 bases and J dropped 4; count of bases not matched to a gene: 8. The CDR3 spans 15 residues. CDR1 and CDR2 from the germline V gene are MNHEY and SVGEGT.

This clonotype was picked up many times. The chain combines TRBV11-2 with TRBJ1-2; 10 nucleotides align to TRBD1. This CDR3 has 14 amino acids. Germline V gene lookup returns CDR1 SGHAT and CDR2 FQNNGV. After removal of 5 bases from V and 2 bases from J, the junction contained 2 bases not matched to a gene. CDR3 in DNA: TGTGCCAGCAGCCGGACAGGGGGGAACTATGGCTACACCTTC. Translation: CASSRTGGNYGYTF.

V is TRBV4-2 and J is TRBJ1-6; the D is unclear. Germline V gene sequence: CDR1 LGHNA, CDR2 YNFKEQ. The CDR3 loop spans 17 amino acids. V lost 1 base to trimming and J lost 3 bases, with 13 bases between them. The CDR3 is CASSQAGGLLYNSPLHF. Here the CDR3 DNA reads TGTGCCAGCAGCCAAGCGGGAGGGCTACTCTATAATTCACCCCTCCACTTT.

The rearrangement joins TRBV28 to TRBJ1-2; the match to TRBD1 covers 7 bases. Germline V gene sequence: CDR1 MDHEN, CDR2 SYDVKM. The J segment lost 1 base and the V segment lost 6 bases, leaving 8 bases of the junction unmatched. The CDR3 is 15 amino acids. Here the CDR3 DNA reads TGTGCCAGCAGGACGTCGGACAGGCTTAACTATGGCTACACCTTC. Translation gives CASRTSDRLNYGYTF.

This chain joins TRBV6-5 and TRBJ2-7; 7 nucleotides match TRBD2. CDR1 and CDR2 (germline): MNHEY, SVGAGI. The V gene end was trimmed by 2 bases and the J gene end by 2 bases; junction bases not matched to a gene: 3. The length of the CDR3 is 14 residues. The CDR3: CASSYSGLAYEQYF. The CDR3 nucleotides read TGTGCCAGCAGTTACAGTGGACTAGCCTACGAGCAGTACTTC.

The table lists this clonotype with a few counts. The chain couples TRBV20-1 to TRBJ1-5; D might be TRBD1 (5 bases). V was pared by 0 bases and J by 3 bases, with 12 bases between. CDR1 is DFQATT and CDR2 is SNEGSKA in the germline V gene (reference sequence). The CDR3 is 15 residues long. CDR3 residues: CSARDFTRANQPQHF. CDR3 bases: TGCAGTGCTAGAGATTTCACCAGGGCCAATCAGCCCCAGCATTTT.